This TCR beta chain was observed in a study of blood T cell repertoires in COVID-19. Study-wide context: In each case, the material was cDNA or gDNA derived from T cells, B-cell-depleted T cells, or PBMCs.

CDR3 length: 14 residues. Trimming stripped 0 bases from V and 6 bases from J, with 12 bases between. Germline V gene sequence: CDR1 SGHNT, CDR2 YYREEE (reference sequence). Sequencing was performed with immunoSEQ multiplex PCR; in TCRdb, only in-frame clones are kept and a portion is missing. There are about 230,000 clones in the sample; approximately 91% occur only once, and less than 3% lies in the top ten. The sequenced sample was peripheral blood. The clonotype comes from a woman aged 55-70 years with acute or convalescent COVID-19. The chain combines TRBV5-4 with TRBJ1-2; D gene unclear. The CDR3 loop reads CASSLVGSFHGYTF. As DNA, the CDR3 is TGTGCCAGCAGCTTGGTTGGCTCCTTTCATGGCTACACCTTC.